This T cell receptor (beta chain) was profiled in a study of shared clonotypes between healthy human individuals. Study results and caveats: The expectation was that sequencing depth would affect clonotype sharing among donors.

This clone was counted once. The antigen is not known. Profiling relied on immunoSEQ multiplex PCR, and the TCRdb table lists in-frame clones only, not all of them. The sample has around 940,000 clones, 60% to 85% seen once. Germline V gene sequence: CDR1 GTSNPN, CDR2 SVGIG (reference sequence). This CDR3 has 14 residues. V shed 0 bases, J shed 7 bases, and the junction held 6 bases outside the gene matches. This rearrangement joins TRBV30 to TRBJ1-5; the match to TRBD1 covers 7 bases. The receptor's source is a man aged 18 to 30 in good health. The sample was memory CD4+ T cells sorted from blood. Subset specified: CD45RA-negative fraction. The CDR3 region is CAWSVSGGGQPQHF. The CDR3 nucleotides are TGTGCCTGGAGTGTATCAGGGGGAGGGCAGCCCCAGCATTTT. Full variable domain (missing parts from reference TRBV30 and TRBJ1-5): SQTIHQWPATLVQPVGSPLSLECTVEGTSNPNLYWYRQAAGRGLQLLFYSVGIGQISSEVPQNLSASRPQDRQFILSSKKLLLSDSGFYLCAWSVSGGGQPQHFGDGTRLSIL.